This is a list of T cell receptor beta chains from one sample in a study of blood T cell repertoires in COVID-19. The method was immunoSEQ multiplex PCR; TCRdb's version includes in-frame clones alone and lacks a portion of them. This table has about 310,000 clones, roughly 87% appearing once. Material for sequencing was PBMCs or T cells enriched from blood (not recorded which). The receptors stem from a woman aged 18 to 35 who had recovered from COVID-19. The CDR3 runs from the conserved cysteine through the conserved F or W. Clone size is shown for a subset of rows, as once, few, many or a class of expanded clone.

.	TRBV5-6	18	CASSPMVASGEGNNEQFF
.	TRBV18	14	CASSPGTGLEKLFF
.	TRBV28	16	CASRTISGGNYNEQFF
once	TRBV4-2	13	CASSHYITGDAFF
.	TRBV5-8	14	CASSLIDKRYGYTF
.	TRBV6-4	13	CASSAEGLGGYTF
.	TRBV14	13	CASTGGFYNEQFF
.	TRBV28	16	CASSLEGTQDVYGYTF
once	TRBV29-1	12	CSVRGLNTEAFF
few	TRBV7-2	14	CASSAVLSREKLFF
.	TRBV5-1	15	CASSPGQAITYEQYF
.	TRBV4-1	16	CASSLILAGGAEEQFF
.	TRBV7-2	14	CASSSGQGRQPQHF
.	TRBV5-4	13	CASSLKANTEAFF
once	TRBV18	14	CASSTGYGDYGYTF
.	TRBV9	21	CASSRQLTGGVAGGPANEQFF
.	TRBV7-2	15	CASSISGLGNQPQHF
.	TRBV30	15	CACLRRYLMNTEAFF
few	TRBV7-2	14	CASSLEPHSYGYTF
.	TRBV5-1	14	CASSLSSQGLGYTF
.	TRBV30	14	CAWSPGGRSYEQYF
.	TRBV5-1	15	CASSVGVRANEKLFF
.	TRBV19	15	CASRPGRRDNTEAFF
.	TRBV5-5	15	CASSLDPGASYEQYF
.	TRBV7-9	14	CASSPAGTSYGYTF
.	TRBV13	15	CASSSSTIGSYEQYF
.	TRBV4-3	15	CASSPGIQGLAEQYF
.	TRBV7-7	15	CASSPSGERDNEQFF
.	TRBV5-4	15	CASSLKGGFNEKLFF
once	TRBV6-5	15	CASSYAGQVKYEQYF
.	TRBV3-1/TRBV3-2	15	CASSQNTGSSYEQYF
.	TRBV18	16	CASSREGQGLNYEQYF
.	TRBV5-8	15	CASSLRTGTGNTIYF
.	TRBV7-3	16	CASSLNSGGADYGYTF
.	TRBV6-2/TRBV6-3	15	CASSSIRAGNQPQHF
.	TRBV3-1/TRBV3-2	17	CASSPSLAGGDWETQYF
.	TRBV4-3	14	CASSQDVTGRGAFF
.	TRBV6-5	14	CASSYTTWGETQYF
.	TRBV5-6	13	CASSLAVGVAAFF
.	TRBV19	18	CASSMTKDRELSSEKLFF
.	TRBV7-3	13	CASSLQGSTEAFF
.	TRBV5-1	17	CASSLLGAQGAGTEAFF
.	TRBV19	14	CASMSGSTTDTQYF
few	TRBV27	15	CASSLNRGQGNTIYF
.	TRBV15	12	CATSSARGKLFF
.	TRBV7-2	16	CASSFTGWGSNEKLFF
.	TRBV9	15	CASSATSGTYNEQFF
.	TRBV7-2	18	CASSLANLLRARTDTQYF
.	TRBV15	15	CATSRGGTGPYEQYF
.	TRBV15	15	CATSRDTAGGRGYTF
.	TRBV5-6	17	CASSGLRPLISGNTIYF
.	TRBV2	13	CASLRQMDTEAFF